Listed here is a single TCR beta chain. The antigen remains undetermined. As for time point: pre-treatment baseline. Immune-effector memory T cells were defined as CD3+ CD4- CD8+ CD45RA- CD45RO-high CD27- CCR7-. Sampling occurred pretreatment (T0) and at week 3 (W3), after cycle one of checkpoint blockade. These data come from a study of blood T cell dynamics during melanoma immunotherapy. Study information: Standard first-line treatment here was pembrolizumab or nivolumab plus ipilimumab in metastatic melanoma. Study conclusions and caveats: Among sorted CD8+ subsets, immune-effector cells had the highest clonality and cell-free DNA similarity.

Only in-frame clones appear in the TCRdb table, and some are missing; sequencing was by immunoSEQ multiplex PCR. In the table there are approximately 670 clones, more than 70% of which are singletons. Sequencing used CD8+ T cells from blood, obtained from a patient treated with checkpoint blockade. The TCR originated in a human donor with melanoma.

CDR3 protein: CASRGGYYEQYF. As DNA, the CDR3 is TGTGCCAGCAGAGGGGGGTACTACGAGCAGTACTTC. The rearrangement joins TRBV27 to TRBJ2-7; D tentatively reads TRBD1 or TRBD2 (6 bases each). Germline V gives CDR1 MNHEY, CDR2 SMNVEV (reference sequence). The CDR3 contains 12 residues. V was cut by 6 bases and J by 3 bases, with 9 bases left in between.